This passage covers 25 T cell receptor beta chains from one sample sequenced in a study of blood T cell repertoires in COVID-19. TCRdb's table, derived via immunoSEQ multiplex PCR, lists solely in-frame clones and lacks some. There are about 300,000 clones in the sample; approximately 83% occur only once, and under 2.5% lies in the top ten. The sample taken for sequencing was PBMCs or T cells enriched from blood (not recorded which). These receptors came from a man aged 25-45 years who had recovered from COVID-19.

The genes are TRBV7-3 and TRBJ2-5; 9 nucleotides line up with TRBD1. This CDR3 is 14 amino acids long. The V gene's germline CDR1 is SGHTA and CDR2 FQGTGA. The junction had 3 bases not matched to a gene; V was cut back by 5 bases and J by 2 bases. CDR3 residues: CASSAGQGQETQYF. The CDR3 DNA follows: TGTGCCAGCAGCGCGGGACAGGGTCAAGAGACCCAGTACTTC. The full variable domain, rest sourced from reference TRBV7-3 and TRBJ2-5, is GAGVSQTPSNKVTEKGKYVELRCDPISGHTALYWYRQSLGQGPEFLIYFQGTGAADDSGLPNDRFFAVRPEGSVSTLKIQRTERGDSAVYLCASSAGQGQETQYFGPGTRLLVL.

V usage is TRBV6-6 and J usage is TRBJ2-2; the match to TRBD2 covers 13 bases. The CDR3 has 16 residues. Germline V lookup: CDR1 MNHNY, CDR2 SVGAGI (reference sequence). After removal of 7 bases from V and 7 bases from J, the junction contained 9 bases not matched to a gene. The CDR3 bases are TGTGCCAGCAAAATAACCGGGACTAGCGGGGTCGGGGAGCTGTTTTTT. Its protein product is CASKITGTSGVGELFF.

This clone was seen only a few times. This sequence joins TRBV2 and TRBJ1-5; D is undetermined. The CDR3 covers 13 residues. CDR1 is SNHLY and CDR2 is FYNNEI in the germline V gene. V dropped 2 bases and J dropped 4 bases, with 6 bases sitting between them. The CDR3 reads CASSESRNQPQHF. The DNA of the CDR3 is TGTGCCAGCAGTGAAAGCAGGAATCAGCCCCAGCATTTT.

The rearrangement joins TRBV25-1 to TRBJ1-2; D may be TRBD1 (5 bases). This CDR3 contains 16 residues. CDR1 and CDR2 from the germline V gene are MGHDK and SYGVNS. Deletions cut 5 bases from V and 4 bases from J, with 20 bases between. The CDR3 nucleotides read TGTGCCAGCAGTTCCTCCTATCCCCGAAGGGGCTATGGCTACACCTTC. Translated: CASSSSYPRRGYGYTF.

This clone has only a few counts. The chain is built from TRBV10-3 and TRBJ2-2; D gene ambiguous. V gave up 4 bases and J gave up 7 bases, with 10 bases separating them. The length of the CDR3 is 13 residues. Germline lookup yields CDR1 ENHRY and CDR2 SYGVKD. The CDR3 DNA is TGTGCCATCAGTGCACTCTCTGACGGGGAGCTGTTTTTT. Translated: CAISALSDGELFF.

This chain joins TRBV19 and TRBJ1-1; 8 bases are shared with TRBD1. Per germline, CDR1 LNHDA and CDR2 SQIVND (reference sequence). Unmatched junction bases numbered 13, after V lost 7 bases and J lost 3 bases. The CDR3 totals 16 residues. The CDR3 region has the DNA TGTGCCAGTATGGACGAATTACAGGGGGTTGACACTGAAGCTTTCTTT. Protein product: CASMDELQGVDTEAFF.

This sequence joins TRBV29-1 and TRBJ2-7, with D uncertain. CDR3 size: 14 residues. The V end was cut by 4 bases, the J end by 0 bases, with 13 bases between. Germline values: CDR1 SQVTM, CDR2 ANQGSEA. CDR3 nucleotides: TGCAGCGTTGTGGGCCGTCTAAGCTCCTACGAGCAGTACTTC. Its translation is CSVVGRLSSYEQYF.

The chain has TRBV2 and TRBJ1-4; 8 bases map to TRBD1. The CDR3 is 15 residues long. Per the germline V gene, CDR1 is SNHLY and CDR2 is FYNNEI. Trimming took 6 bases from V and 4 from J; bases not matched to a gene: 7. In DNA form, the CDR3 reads TGTGCCAGCAGGGGGGGGGACAGGTTTAATGAAAAACTGTTTTTT. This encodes CASRGGDRFNEKLFF.

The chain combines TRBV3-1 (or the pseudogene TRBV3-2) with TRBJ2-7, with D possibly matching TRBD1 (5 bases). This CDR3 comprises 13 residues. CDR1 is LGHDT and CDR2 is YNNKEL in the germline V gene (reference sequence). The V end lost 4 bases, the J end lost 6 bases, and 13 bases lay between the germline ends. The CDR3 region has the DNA TGTGCCAGCAGCCCAATCACAGGTTCCGAGCAGTACTTC. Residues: CASSPITGSEQYF.

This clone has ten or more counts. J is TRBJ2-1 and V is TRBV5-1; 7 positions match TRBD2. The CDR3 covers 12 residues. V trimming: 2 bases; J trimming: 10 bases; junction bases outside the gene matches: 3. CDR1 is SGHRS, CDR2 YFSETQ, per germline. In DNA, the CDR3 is TGCGCCAGCAGCTTCAGCGGGGAGGAGCAGTTCTTC. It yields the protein CASSFSGEEQFF.

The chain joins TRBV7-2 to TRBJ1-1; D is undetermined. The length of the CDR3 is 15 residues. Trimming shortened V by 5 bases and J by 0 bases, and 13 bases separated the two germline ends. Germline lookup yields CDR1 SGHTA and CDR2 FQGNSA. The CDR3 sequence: CASSQIGGLNTEAFF. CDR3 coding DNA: TGTGCCAGCAGCCAGATAGGAGGGTTGAACACTGAAGCTTTCTTT. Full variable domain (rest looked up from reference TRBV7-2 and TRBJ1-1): GAGVSQSPSNKVTEKGKDVELRCDPISGHTALYWYRQSLGQGLEFLIYFQGNSAPDKSGLPSDRFSAERTGGSVSTLTIQRTQQEDSAVYLCASSQIGGLNTEAFFGQGTRLTVV.

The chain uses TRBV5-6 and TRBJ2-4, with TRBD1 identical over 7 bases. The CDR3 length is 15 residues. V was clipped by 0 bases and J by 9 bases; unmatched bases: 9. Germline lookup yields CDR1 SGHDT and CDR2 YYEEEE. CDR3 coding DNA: TGTGCCAGCAGCTTGGGGCAGGGGGACGGCGTCATTCAGTACTTC. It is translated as CASSLGQGDGVIQYF.

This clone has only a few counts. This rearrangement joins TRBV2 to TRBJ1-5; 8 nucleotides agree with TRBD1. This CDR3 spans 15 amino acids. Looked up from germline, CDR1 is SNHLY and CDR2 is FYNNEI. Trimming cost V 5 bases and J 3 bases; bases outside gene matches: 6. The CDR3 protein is CASSQQGVNNQPQHF. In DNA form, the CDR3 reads TGTGCCAGCAGTCAACAGGGGGTTAACAATCAGCCCCAGCATTTT.

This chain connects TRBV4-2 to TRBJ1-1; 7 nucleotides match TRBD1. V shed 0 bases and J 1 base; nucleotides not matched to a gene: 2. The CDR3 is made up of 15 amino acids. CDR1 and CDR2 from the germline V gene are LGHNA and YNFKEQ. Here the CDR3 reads CASSQDDRANTEAFF. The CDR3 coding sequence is TGTGCCAGCAGCCAAGATGACAGGGCGAACACTGAAGCTTTCTTT.

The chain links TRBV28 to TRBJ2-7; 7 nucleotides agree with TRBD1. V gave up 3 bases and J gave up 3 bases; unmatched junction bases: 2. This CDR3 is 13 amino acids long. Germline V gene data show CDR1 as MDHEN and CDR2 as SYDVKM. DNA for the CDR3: TGTGCCAGCAGTTTGAACAGGGGCTACGAGCAGTACTTC. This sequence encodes CASSLNRGYEQYF.

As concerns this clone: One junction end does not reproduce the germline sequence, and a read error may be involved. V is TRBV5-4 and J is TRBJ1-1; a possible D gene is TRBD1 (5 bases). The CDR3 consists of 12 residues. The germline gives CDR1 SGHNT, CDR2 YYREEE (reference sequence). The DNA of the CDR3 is TGTGCCAGCAGCTTGGATCAGGGCCTCGCAGAGTTT. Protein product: CASSLDQGLAEF.

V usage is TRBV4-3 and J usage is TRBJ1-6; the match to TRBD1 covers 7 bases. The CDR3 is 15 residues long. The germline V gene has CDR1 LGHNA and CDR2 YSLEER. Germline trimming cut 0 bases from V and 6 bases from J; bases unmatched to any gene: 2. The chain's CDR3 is CASSQETGINSPLHF. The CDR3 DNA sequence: TGCGCCAGCAGCCAAGAGACAGGGATTAATTCACCCCTCCACTTT.

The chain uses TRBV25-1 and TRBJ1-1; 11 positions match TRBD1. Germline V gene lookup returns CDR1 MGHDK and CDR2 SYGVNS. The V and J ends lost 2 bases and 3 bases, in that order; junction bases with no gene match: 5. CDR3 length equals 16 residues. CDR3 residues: CASSERRDRGYTEAFF. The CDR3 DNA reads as TGTGCCAGCAGTGAACGCCGGGACAGGGGGTACACTGAAGCTTTCTTT.

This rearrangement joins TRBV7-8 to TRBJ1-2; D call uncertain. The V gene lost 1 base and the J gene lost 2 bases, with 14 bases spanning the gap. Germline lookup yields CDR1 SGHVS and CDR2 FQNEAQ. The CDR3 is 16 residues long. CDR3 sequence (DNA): TGTGCCAGCAGCTTAGAAGGCGGCAGTTCCAACTATGGCTACACCTTC. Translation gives CASSLEGGSSNYGYTF.

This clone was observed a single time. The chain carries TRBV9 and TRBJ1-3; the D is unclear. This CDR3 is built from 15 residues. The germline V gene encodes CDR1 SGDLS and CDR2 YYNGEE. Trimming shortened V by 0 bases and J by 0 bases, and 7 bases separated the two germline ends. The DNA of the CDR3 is TGTGCCAGCAGCGTAGGAGATAGCTCTGGAAACACCATATATTTT. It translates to CASSVGDSSGNTIYF. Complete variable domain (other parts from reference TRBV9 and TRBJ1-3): DSGVTQTPKHLITATGQRVTLRCSPRSGDLSVYWYQQSLDQGLQFLIQYYNGEERAKGNILERFSAQQFPDLHSELNLSSLELGDSALYFCASSVGDSSGNTIYFGEGSWLTVV.

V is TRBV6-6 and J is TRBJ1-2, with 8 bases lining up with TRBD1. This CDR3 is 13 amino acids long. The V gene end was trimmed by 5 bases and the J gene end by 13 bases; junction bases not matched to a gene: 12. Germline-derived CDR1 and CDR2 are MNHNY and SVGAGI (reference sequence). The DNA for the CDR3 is TGTGCCAGCAGTGATCCGGGACAGGTCACATCCACCTTC. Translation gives CASSDPGQVTSTF.

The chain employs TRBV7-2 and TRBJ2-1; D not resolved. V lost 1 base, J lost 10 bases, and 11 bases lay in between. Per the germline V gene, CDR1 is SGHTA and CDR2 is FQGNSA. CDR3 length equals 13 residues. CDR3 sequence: CASSLGRRGEQFF. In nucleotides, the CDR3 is TGTGCCAGCAGCTTAGGTAGGCGCGGAGAGCAGTTCTTC.

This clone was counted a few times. The CDR3 sequence: CASSHPGRESSTDTQYF. The CDR3 DNA reads as TGCGCCAGCAGTCACCCAGGTAGAGAATCTAGCACAGATACGCAGTATTTT. The chain is built from TRBV23-1 and TRBJ2-3; D gene unclear. TRBV23-1 is classed as an ORF, of uncertain function. The CDR3 is 17 residues long. Trimming removed 3 bases at V and 0 bases at J, with 16 bases between.

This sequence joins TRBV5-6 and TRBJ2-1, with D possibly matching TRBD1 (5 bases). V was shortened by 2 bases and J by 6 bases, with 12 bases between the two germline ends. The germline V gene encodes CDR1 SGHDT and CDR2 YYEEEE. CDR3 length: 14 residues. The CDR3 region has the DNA TGTGCCAGCAGCTTTCACGAAGGGGCCAATGAGCAGTTCTTC. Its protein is CASSFHEGANEQFF.

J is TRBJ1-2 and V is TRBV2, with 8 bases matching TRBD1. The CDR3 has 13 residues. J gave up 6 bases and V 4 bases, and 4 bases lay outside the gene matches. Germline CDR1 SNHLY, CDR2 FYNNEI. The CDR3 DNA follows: TGTGCCAGCAGTGGACAGGGGTTCGATGGCTACACCTTC. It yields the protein CASSGQGFDGYTF.